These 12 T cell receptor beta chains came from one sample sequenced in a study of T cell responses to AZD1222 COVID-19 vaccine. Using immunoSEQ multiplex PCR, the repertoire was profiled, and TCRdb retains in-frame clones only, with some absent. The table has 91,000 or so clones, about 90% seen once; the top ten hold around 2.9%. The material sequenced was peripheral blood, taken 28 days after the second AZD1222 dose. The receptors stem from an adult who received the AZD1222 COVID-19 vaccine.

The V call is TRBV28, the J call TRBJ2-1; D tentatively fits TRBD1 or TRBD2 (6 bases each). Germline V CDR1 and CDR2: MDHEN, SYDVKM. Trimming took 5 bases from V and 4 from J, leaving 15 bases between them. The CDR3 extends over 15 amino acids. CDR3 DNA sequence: TGTGCCAGCAGTCGTACGGGGGCCTCATACAATGAGCAGTTCTTC. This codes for CASSRTGASYNEQFF.

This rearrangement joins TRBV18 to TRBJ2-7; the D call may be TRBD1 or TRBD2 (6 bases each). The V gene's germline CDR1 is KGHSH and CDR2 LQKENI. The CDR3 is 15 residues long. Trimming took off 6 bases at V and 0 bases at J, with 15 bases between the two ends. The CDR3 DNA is TGTGCCAGCTCGCCTGGGGGGCAAAGCTCCTACGAGCAGTACTTC. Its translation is CASSPGGQSSYEQYF.

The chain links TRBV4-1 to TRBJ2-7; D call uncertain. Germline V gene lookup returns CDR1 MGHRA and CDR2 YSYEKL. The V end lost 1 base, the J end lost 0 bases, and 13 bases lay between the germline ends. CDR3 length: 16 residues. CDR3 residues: CASSQAEALSSYEQYF. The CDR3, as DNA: TGCGCCAGCAGCCAAGCAGAAGCTCTTAGCTCCTACGAGCAGTACTTC.

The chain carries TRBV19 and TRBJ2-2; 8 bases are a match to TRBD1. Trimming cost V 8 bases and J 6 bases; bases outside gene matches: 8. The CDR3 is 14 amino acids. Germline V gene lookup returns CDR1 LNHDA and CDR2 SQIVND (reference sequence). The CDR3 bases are TGTGCCAGTGGAGGACAGGGTTTGGCCGGGGAGCTGTTTTTT. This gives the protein CASGGQGLAGELFF.

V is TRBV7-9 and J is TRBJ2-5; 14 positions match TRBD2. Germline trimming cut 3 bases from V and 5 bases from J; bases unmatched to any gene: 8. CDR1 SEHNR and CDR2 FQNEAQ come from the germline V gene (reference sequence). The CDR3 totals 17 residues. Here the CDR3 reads CASSFGPTSGGVETQYF. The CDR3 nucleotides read TGTGCCAGCAGCTTTGGTCCGACTAGCGGGGGGGTCGAGACCCAGTACTTC.

CDR3 DNA: TGTGCCAGCAGTGATACTACAAGCGGGGGCACCTACGAGCAGTACTTC. This sequence encodes CASSDTTSGGTYEQYF. This chain joins TRBV25-1 and TRBJ2-7; 8 bases map to TRBD2. Germline V CDR1 and CDR2: MGHDK, SYGVNS. V lost 3 bases, J lost 2 bases, and 9 bases stayed unmatched. The CDR3 contains 16 residues.

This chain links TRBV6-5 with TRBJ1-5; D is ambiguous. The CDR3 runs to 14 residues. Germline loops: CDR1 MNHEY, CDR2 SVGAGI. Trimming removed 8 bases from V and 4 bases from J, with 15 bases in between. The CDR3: CASDQRSRNQPQHF. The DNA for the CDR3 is TGTGCCAGCGATCAGAGGAGCAGAAATCAGCCCCAGCATTTT.

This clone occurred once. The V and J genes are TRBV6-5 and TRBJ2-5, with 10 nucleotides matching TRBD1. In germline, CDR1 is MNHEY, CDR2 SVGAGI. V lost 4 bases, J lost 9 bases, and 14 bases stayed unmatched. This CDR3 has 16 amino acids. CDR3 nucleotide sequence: TGTGCCAGCAGTTCCGACAGGGGGCTTGGGACCGGGGCCCAGTACTTC. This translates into CASSSDRGLGTGAQYF.

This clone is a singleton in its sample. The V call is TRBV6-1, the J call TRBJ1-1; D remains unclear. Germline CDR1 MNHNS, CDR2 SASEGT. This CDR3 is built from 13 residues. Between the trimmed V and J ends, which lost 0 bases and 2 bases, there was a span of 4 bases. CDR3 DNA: TGTGCCAGCAGTGAAGCACGCAACACTGAAGCTTTCTTT. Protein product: CASSEARNTEAFF.

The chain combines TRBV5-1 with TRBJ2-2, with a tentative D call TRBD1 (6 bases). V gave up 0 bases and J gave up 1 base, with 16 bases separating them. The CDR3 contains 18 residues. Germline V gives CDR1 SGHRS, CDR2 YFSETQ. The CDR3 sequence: CASSLEVSGRGNTGELFF. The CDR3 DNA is TGCGCCAGCAGCTTGGAGGTTTCTGGCAGGGGGAACACCGGGGAGCTGTTTTTT.

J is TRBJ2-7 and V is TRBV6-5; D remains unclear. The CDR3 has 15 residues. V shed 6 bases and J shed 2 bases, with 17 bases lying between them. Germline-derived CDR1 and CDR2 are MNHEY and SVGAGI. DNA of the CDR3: TGTGCCAGCAGACAGTCGGAAGGTTTAGCCTACGAGCAGTACTTC. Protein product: CASRQSEGLAYEQYF.

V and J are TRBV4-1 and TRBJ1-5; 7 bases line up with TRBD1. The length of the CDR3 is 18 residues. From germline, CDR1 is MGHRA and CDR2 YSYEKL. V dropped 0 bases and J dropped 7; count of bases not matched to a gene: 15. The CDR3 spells CASSQDLFAWQGVQPQHF. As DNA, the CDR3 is TGCGCCAGCAGCCAAGATCTGTTCGCCTGGCAGGGGGTACAGCCCCAGCATTTT.